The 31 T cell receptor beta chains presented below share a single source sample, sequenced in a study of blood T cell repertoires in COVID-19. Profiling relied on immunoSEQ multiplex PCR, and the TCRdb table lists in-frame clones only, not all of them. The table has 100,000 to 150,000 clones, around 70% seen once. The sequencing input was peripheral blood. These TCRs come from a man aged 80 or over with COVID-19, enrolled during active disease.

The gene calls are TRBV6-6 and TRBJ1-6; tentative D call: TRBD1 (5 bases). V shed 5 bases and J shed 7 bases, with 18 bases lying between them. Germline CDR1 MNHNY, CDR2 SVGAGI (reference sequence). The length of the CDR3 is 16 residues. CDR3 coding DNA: TGTGCCAGCAGTCCCCCCGGGACTGTGGAGAATTCACCCCTCCACTTT. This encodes CASSPPGTVENSPLHF.

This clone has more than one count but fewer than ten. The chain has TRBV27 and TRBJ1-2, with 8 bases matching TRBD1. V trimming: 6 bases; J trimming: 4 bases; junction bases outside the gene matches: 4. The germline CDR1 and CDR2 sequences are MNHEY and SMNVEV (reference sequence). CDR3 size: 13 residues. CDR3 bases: TGTGCCAGCAGCCGGACAGGGAGCTATGGCTACACCTTC. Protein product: CASSRTGSYGYTF.

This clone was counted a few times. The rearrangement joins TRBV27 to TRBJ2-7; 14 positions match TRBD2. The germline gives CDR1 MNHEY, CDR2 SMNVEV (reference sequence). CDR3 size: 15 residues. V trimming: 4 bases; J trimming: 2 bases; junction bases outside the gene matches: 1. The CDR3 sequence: CASSSGLAGAYEQYF. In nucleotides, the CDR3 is TGTGCCAGCAGTTCGGGACTAGCGGGAGCCTACGAGCAGTACTTC.

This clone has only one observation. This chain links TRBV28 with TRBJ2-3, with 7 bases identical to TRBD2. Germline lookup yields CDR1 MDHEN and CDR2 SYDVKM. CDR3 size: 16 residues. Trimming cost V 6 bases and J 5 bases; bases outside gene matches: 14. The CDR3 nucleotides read TGTGCCAGCAGCTCTTTTGGCGGGAGTGGGAGAGATACGCAGTATTTT. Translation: CASSSFGGSGRDTQYF.

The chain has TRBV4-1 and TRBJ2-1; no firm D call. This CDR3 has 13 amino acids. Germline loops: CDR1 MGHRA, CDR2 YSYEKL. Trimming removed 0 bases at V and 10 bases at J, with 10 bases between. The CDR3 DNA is TGCGCCAGCAGCCAAGAGGGCGTACGGGAGCAGTTCTTC. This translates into CASSQEGVREQFF.

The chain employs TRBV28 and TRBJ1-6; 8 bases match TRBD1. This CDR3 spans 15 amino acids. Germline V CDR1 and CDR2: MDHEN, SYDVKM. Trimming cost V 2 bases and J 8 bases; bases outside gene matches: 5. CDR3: CASSLVKTGDSPLHF. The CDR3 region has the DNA TGTGCCAGCAGTTTAGTAAAGACAGGGGATTCACCCCTCCACTTT.

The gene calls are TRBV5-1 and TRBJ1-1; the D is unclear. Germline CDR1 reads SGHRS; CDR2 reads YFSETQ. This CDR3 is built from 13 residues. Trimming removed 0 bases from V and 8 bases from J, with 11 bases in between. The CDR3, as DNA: TGCGCCAGCAGCTTGGACGTGGAGGCGGAAGCTTTCTTT. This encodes CASSLDVEAEAFF.

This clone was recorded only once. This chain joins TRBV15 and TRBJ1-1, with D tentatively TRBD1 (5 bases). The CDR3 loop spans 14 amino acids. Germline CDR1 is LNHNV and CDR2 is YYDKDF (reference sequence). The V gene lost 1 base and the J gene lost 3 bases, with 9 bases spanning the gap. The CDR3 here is CATSRVAGYTEAFF. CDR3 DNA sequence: TGTGCCACCAGCAGAGTGGCAGGGTACACTGAAGCTTTCTTT.

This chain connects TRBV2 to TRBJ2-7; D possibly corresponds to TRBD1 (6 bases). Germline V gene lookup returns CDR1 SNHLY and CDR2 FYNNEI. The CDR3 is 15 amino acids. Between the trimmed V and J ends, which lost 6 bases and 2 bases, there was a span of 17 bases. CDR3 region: CASRGTPTRTYEQYF. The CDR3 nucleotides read TGTGCCAGCAGAGGGACACCCACCCGAACCTACGAGCAGTACTTC.

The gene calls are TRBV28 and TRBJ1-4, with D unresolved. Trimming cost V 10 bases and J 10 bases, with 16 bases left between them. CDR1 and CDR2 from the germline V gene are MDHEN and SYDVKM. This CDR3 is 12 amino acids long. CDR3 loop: CATKPGSGKLFF. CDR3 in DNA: TGTGCCACCAAACCGGGCAGCGGAAAACTGTTTTTT.

CDR3 sequence (DNA): TGCGCCAGCAGCATAGGGGAACCATGGGAGACCCAGTACTTC. It translates to CASSIGEPWETQYF. The chain couples TRBV5-1 to TRBJ2-5; D is perhaps TRBD1 (5 bases). V dropped 4 bases and J dropped 5 bases, with 15 bases sitting between them. The CDR3 has 14 residues. Germline CDR1 SGHRS, CDR2 YFSETQ.

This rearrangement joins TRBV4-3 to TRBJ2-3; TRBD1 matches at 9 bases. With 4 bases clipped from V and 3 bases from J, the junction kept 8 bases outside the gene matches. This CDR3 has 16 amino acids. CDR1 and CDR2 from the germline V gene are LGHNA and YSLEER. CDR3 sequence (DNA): TGCGCCAGCAGCCGCCTTTGGGGACAGGGAACAGATACGCAGTATTTT. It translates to CASSRLWGQGTDTQYF.

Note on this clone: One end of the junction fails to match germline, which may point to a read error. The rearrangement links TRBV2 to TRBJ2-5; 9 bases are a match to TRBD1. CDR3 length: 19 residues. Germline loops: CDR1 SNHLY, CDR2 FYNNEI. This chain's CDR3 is CASSEAHLGGTGFEQTQYF. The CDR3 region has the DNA TGTGCCAGCAGTGAAGCGCATTTAGGCGGGACAGGGTTTGAACAGACTCAGTACTTC.

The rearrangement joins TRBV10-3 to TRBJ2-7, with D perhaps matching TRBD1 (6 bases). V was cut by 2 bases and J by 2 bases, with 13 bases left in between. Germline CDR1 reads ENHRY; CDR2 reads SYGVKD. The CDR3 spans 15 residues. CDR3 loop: CAISEPRGRTYEQYF. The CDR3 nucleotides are TGTGCCATCAGTGAGCCCAGGGGAAGGACCTACGAGCAGTACTTC.

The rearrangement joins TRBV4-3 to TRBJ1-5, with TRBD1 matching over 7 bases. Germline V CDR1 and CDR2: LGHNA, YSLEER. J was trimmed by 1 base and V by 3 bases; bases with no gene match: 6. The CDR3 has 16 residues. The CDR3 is CASSQILQGSNQPQHF. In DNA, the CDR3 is TGCGCCAGCAGCCAGATATTACAGGGGAGCAATCAGCCCCAGCATTTT.

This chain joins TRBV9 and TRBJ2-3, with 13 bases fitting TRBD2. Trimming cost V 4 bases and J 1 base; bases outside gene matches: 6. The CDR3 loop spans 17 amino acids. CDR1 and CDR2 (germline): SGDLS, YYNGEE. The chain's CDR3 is CASSIRTSGRGTDTQYF. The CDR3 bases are TGTGCCAGCAGCATAAGGACTAGCGGGAGAGGCACAGATACGCAGTATTTT. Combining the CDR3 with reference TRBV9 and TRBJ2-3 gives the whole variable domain DSGVTQTPKHLITATGQRVTLRCSPRSGDLSVYWYQQSLDQGLQFLIQYYNGEERAKGNILERFSAQQFPDLHSELNLSSLELGDSALYFCASSIRTSGRGTDTQYFGPGTRLTVL.

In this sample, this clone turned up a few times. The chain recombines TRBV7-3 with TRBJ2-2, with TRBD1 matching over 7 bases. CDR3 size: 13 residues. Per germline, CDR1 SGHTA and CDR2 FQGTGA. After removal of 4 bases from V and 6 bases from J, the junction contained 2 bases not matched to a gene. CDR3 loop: CASSSQGAGELFF. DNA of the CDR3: TGTGCCAGCAGCTCGCAGGGGGCCGGGGAGCTGTTTTTT.

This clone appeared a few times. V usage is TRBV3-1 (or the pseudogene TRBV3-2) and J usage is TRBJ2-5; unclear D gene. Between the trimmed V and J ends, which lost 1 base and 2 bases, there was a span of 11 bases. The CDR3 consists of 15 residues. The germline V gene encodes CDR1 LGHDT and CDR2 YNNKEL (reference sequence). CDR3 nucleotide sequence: TGTGCCAGCAGCCAAGTTACGGGTCTTCAAGAGACCCAGTACTTC. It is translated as CASSQVTGLQETQYF.

DNA for the CDR3: TGTGCCAGCAGCCCCGGGAATAGACGGGGCTACACCTTC. It codes for CASSPGNRRGYTF. The chain recombines TRBV28 with TRBJ1-2; D not certain. The V gene lost 6 bases and the J gene lost 8 bases, with 16 bases spanning the gap. CDR1 is MDHEN and CDR2 is SYDVKM in the germline V gene. The CDR3 loop spans 13 amino acids.

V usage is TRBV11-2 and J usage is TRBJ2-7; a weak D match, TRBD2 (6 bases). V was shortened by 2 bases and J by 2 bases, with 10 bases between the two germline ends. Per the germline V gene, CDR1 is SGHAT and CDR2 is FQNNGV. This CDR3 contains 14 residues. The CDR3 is CASSLNPGAYEQYF. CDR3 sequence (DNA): TGTGCCAGCAGCTTAAATCCGGGAGCCTACGAGCAGTACTTC.

CDR3 in amino acids: CAISGKGDDAEAFF. CDR3 DNA sequence: TGTGCCATCAGTGGAAAGGGGGACGACGCTGAAGCTTTCTTT. The rearrangement joins TRBV10-3 to TRBJ1-1, with D possibly being TRBD1 (6 bases). Germline CDR1 reads ENHRY; CDR2 reads SYGVKD. The V and J ends lost 4 bases and 6 bases respectively, with 15 bases between them. The CDR3 is 14 amino acids.

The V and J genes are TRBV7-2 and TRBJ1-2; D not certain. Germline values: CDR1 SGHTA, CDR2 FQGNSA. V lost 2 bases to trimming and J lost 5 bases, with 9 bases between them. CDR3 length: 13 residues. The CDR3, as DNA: TGTGCCAGCAGCTTAAGTCGGGAATATGGCTACACCTTC. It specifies CASSLSREYGYTF.

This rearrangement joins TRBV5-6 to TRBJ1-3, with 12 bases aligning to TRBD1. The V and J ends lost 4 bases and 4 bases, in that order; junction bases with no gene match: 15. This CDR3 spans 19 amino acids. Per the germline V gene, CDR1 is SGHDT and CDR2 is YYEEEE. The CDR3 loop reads CASSRWRDRGREAGNTIYF. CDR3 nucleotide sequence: TGTGCCAGCAGCCGCTGGAGGGACAGGGGGCGAGAGGCGGGAAACACCATATATTTT. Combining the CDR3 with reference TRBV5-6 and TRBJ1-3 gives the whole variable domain DAGVTQSPTHLIKTRGQQVTLRCSPKSGHDTVSWYQQALGQGPQFIFQYYEEEERQRGNFPDRFSGHQFPNYSSELNVNALLLGDSALYLCASSRWRDRGREAGNTIYFGEGSWLTVV.

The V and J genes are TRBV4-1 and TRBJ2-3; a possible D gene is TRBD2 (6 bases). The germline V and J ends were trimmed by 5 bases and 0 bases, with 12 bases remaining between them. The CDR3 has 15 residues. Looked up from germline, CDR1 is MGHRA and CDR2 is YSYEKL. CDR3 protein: CASSWGGFSTDTQYF. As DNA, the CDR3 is TGCGCCAGCAGCTGGGGAGGATTTAGCACAGATACGCAGTATTTT.

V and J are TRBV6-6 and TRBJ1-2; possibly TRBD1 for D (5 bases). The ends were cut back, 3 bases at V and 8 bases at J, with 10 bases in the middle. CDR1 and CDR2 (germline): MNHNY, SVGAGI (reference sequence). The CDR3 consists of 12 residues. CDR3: CASSYTGQGYTF. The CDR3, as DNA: TGTGCCAGCAGTTATACAGGCCAGGGCTACACCTTC.

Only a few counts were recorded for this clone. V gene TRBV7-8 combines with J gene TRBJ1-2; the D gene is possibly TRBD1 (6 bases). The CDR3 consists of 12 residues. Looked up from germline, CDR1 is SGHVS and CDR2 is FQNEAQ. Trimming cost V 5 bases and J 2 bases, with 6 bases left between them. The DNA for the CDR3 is TGTGCCAGCAGCGACAGGAACTATGGCTACACCTTC. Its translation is CASSDRNYGYTF.

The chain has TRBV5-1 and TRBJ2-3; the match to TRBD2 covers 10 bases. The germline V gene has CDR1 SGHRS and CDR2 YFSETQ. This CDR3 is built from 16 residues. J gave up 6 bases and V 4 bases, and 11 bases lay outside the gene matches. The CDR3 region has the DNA TGCGCCAGCAGCAACTACCTAGCGGGGGCTAGGGATACGCAGTATTTT. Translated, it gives CASSNYLAGARDTQYF.

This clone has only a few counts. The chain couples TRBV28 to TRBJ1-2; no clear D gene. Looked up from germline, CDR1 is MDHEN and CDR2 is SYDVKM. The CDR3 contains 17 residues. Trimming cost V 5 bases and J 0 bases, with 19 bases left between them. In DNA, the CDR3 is TGTGCCAGCAGTCCGCCCCCTTGGGAGGGATCTAACTATGGCTACACCTTC. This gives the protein CASSPPPWEGSNYGYTF.

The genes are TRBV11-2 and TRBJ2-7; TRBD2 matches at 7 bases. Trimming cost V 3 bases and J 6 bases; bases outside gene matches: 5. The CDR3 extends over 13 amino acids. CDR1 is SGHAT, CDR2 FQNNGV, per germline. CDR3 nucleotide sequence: TGTGCCAGCAGCTTGGGCGGGAGCGGCGAGCAGTACTTC. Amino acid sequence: CASSLGGSGEQYF.

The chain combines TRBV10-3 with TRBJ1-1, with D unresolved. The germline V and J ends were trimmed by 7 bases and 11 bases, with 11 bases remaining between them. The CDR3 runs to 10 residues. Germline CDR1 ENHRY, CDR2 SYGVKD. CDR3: CAIKDKEAFF. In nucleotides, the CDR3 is TGTGCCATCAAAGACAAAGAGGCTTTCTTT.

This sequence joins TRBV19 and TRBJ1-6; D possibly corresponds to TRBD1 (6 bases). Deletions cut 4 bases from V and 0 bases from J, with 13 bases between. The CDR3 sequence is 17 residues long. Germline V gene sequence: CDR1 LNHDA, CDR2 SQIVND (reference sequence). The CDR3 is CASSTRDTSSYNSPLHF. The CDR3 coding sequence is TGTGCCAGTAGTACCCGGGACACCAGCTCCTATAATTCACCCCTCCACTTT.